A single sample gave rise to the 11 T cell receptor beta chains below, sequenced in a study of T cell changes during pregnancy in multiple sclerosis. The assay was immunoSEQ multiplex PCR, and TCRdb's table has in-frame clones only and misses some. Among over 20,000 clones listed, 70% to 90% were seen once. Sequenced material: CD4+ T cells from peripheral blood mononuclear cells, taken in the first trimester of pregnancy. These receptors originate from a female donor in good health, enrolled as a control in a pregnancy study.

The chain couples TRBV27 to TRBJ1-6; 8 nucleotides align to TRBD1. The J segment lost 0 bases and the V segment lost 5 bases, leaving 3 bases of the junction unmatched. The germline V gene encodes CDR1 MNHEY and CDR2 SMNVEV (reference sequence). There are 16 residues in the CDR3. The DNA of the CDR3 is TGTGCCAGCAGTGGACAGGGCAGCTCCTATAATTCACCCCTCCACTTT. This gives the protein CASSGQGSSYNSPLHF.

Only one count was recorded for this clone. The V gene is TRBV5-1, the J gene TRBJ2-1; TRBD2 agrees at 7 bases. Germline CDR1 reads SGHRS; CDR2 reads YFSETQ. This CDR3 has 17 residues. The junction had 8 bases not matched to a gene; V was cut back by 2 bases and J by 0 bases. For the CDR3, the DNA is TGCGCCAGCAGCTTCTCCACTAGCGCCCTCTCCTACAATGAGCAGTTCTTC. Its translation: CASSFSTSALSYNEQFF.

The J gene is TRBJ1-3, the V gene TRBV19; D uncertain. Germline CDR1 LNHDA, CDR2 SQIVND (reference sequence). V was clipped by 8 bases and J by 2 bases, with 19 bases between them. CDR3 length equals 16 residues. The CDR3 DNA is TGTGCCAGTTGTAGGTTTTATGACAATCCTGGAAACACCATATATTTT. Translating gives CASCRFYDNPGNTIYF.

V usage is TRBV19 and J usage is TRBJ1-2; a weak D match, TRBD1 (6 bases). The length of the CDR3 is 15 residues. The V gene lost 6 bases and the J gene lost 1 base, with 15 bases spanning the gap. Germline CDR1 reads LNHDA; CDR2 reads SQIVND (reference sequence). The CDR3 here is CASRSGAAFNYGYTF. CDR3 sequence (DNA): TGTGCCAGTAGATCAGGGGCCGCTTTTAACTATGGCTACACCTTC. Together with reference TRBV19 and TRBJ1-2, the CDR3 gives the full variable domain: DGGITQSPKYLFRKEGQNVTLSCEQNLNHDAMYWYRQDPGQGLRLIYYSQIVNDFQKGDIAEGYSVSREKKESFPLTVTSAQKNPTAFYLCASRSGAAFNYGYTFGSGTRLTVV.

The chain links TRBV7-8 to TRBJ2-3, with TRBD2 matching 7 bases. Germline V gene sequence: CDR1 SGHVS, CDR2 FQNEAQ. J was trimmed by 1 base and V by 5 bases; bases with no gene match: 3. The CDR3 is 14 residues long. The CDR3 nucleotides are TGTGCCAGCAGCCCCCGGGGGGGCACAGATACGCAGTATTTT. Amino acid sequence: CASSPRGGTDTQYF.

This rearrangement joins TRBV7-6 to TRBJ2-1; 9 nucleotides line up with TRBD1. From germline, CDR1 is SGHVS and CDR2 FNYEAQ. The CDR3 runs 16 residues. The ends lost 6 bases at V and 9 bases at J; junction bases unmatched: 15. CDR3 region: CASRQRWGQGAREQFF. CDR3 coding DNA: TGTGCCAGCAGGCAGAGATGGGGACAGGGAGCACGTGAGCAGTTCTTC.

The V call is TRBV2, the J call TRBJ1-2; 10 bases are shared with TRBD1. Germline CDR1 reads SNHLY; CDR2 reads FYNNEI. V gave up 7 bases and J gave up 3 bases; unmatched junction bases: 5. CDR3 length: 14 amino acids. CDR3 in amino acids: CASTPTGGHYGYTF. CDR3 DNA sequence: TGTGCCAGCACTCCGACAGGGGGCCACTATGGCTACACCTTC.

The chain is built from TRBV6-1 and TRBJ2-1; a possible D gene is TRBD1 (6 bases). The germline gives CDR1 MNHNS, CDR2 SASEGT. The CDR3 has 15 amino acids. The V end was cut by 5 bases, the J end by 0 bases, with 11 bases between. CDR3 DNA: TGTGCCAGCAGTATAAAGGACAGCTCCTACAATGAGCAGTTCTTC. It encodes CASSIKDSSYNEQFF.

The V and J genes are TRBV19 and TRBJ1-1, with TRBD1 as a possible D gene (5 bases). The CDR3 covers 13 residues. Trimming removed 5 bases from V and 5 bases from J, with 12 bases in between. CDR1 LNHDA and CDR2 SQIVND come from the germline V gene (reference sequence). In nucleotides, the CDR3 is TGTGCCAGTAGTTGGCAGGGAAGGACTGAAGCTTTCTTT. Amino acids: CASSWQGRTEAFF.

The rearrangement links TRBV29-1 to TRBJ1-4; D unresolved. Trimming stripped 1 base from V and 13 bases from J, with 16 bases between. CDR1 is SQVTM and CDR2 is ANQGSEA in the germline V gene. This CDR3 spans 13 amino acids. CDR3 protein: CSVEGEQPVGLFF. The CDR3 region has the DNA TGCAGCGTTGAAGGGGAGCAGCCGGTCGGACTGTTTTTT. Using reference TRBV29-1 and TRBJ1-4 for the parts outside the CDR3, the full variable domain is SAVISQKPSRDICQRGTSLTIQCQVDSQVTMMFWYRQQPGQSLTLIATANQGSEATYESGFVIDKFPISRPNLTFSTLTVSNMSPEDSSIYLCSVEGEQPVGLFFGSGTQLSVL.

The rearrangement joins TRBV7-8 to TRBJ1-1, with TRBD1 matching 7 bases. Germline CDR1 and CDR2: SGHVS and FQNEAQ. There are 14 residues in the CDR3. Germline trimming cut 1 base from V and 4 bases from J; bases unmatched to any gene: 3. For the CDR3, the DNA is TGTGCCAGCAGCTTAGGCGGGACAGTCACTGAAGCTTTCTTT. Its translation: CASSLGGTVTEAFF.